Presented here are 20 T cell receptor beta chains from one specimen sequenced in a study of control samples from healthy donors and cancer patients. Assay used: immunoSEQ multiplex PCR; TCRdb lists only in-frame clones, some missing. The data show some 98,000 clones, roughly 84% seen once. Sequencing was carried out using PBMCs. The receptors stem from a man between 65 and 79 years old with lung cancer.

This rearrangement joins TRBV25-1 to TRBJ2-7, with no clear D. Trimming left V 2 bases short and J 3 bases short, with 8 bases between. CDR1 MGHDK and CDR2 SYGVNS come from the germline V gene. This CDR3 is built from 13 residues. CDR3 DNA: TGTGCCAGCAGTGAAGCAACCAACTACGAGCAGTACTTC. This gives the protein CASSEATNYEQYF.

The CDR3, as DNA: TGTGCCAGCAGTTCTTGGGAACCGACAGGGGGGAACATTCAGTACTTC. Residues: CASSSWEPTGGNIQYF. The chain links TRBV6-2 or TRBV6-3 to TRBJ2-4; 9 bases are shared with TRBD1. Germline V CDR1 and CDR2: MNHEY, SVGEGT. The length of the CDR3 is 16 residues. V was clipped by 4 bases and J by 7 bases; unmatched bases: 11.

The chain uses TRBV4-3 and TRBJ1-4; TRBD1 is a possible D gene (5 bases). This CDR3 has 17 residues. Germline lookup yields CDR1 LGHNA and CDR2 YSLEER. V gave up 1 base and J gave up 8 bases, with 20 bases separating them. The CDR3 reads CASSQVLSGRGGEKLFF. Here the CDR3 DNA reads TGCGCCAGCAGCCAAGTGTTATCGGGAAGGGGCGGAGAAAAACTGTTTTTT.

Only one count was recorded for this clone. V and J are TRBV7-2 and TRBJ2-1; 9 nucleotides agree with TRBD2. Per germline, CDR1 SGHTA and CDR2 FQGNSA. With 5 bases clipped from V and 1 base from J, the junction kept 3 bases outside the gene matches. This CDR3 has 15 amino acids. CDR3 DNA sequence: TGTGCCAGCAGCCGGACTAGCGATTCCTACAATGAGCAGTTCTTC. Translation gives CASSRTSDSYNEQFF.

CDR3 sequence reads: CASSWGLAGVRTDTQYF. The CDR3, as DNA: TGTGCCAGCAGCTGGGGACTAGCGGGGGTCCGCACAGATACGCAGTATTTT. The chain uses TRBV7-9 and TRBJ2-3; 14 nucleotides agree with TRBD2. The ends lost 4 bases at V and 1 base at J; junction bases unmatched: 4. Germline CDR1 reads SEHNR; CDR2 reads FQNEAQ (reference sequence). This CDR3 is built from 17 residues.

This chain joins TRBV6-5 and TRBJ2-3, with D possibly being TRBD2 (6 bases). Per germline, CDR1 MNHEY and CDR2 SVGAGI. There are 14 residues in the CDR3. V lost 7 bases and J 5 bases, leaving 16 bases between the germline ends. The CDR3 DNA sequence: TGTGCCAGCAAGGATGGGTCCGGGGGAGATACGCAGTATTTT. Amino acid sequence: CASKDGSGGDTQYF.

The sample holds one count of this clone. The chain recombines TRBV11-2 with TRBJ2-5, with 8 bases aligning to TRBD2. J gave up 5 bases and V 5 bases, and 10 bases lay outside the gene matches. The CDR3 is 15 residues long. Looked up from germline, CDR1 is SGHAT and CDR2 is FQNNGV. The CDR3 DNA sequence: TGTGCCAGCAGCCCCGGGACTAGGGGGGAGGAGACCCAGTACTTC. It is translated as CASSPGTRGEETQYF. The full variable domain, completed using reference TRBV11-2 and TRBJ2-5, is EAGVAQSPRYKIIEKRQSVAFWCNPISGHATLYWYQQILGQGPKLLIQFQNNGVVDDSQLPKDRFSAERLKGVDSTLKIQPAKLEDSAVYLCASSPGTRGEETQYFGPGTRLLVL.

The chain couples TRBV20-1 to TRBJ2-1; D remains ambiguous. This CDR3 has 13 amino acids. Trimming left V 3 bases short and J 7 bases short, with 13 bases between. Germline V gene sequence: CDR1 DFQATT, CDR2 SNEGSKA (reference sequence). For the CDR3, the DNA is TGCAGTGCTAGTGGCCCGCCACGAAATGAGCAGTTCTTC. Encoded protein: CSASGPPRNEQFF.

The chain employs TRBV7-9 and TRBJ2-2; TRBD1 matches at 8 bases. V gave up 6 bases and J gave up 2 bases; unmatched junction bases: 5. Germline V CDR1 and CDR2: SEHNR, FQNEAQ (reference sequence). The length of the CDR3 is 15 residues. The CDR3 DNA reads TGTGCCAGCAGGACAGGGGATTTTAACACCGGGGAGCTGTTTTTT. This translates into CASRTGDFNTGELFF.

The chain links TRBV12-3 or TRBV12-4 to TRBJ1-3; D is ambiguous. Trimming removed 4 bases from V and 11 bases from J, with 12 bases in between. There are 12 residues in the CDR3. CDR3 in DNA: TGTGCCAGCAGTTACGACAACAGACCCATATATTTT. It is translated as CASSYDNRPIYF.

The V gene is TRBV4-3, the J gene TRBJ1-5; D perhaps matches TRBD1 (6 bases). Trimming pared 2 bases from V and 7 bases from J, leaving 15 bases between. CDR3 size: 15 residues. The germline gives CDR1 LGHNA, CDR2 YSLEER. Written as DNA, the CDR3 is TGCGCCAGCAGCCAAACGTGGGGGGGGGCACAGCCCCAGCATTTT. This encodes CASSQTWGGAQPQHF.

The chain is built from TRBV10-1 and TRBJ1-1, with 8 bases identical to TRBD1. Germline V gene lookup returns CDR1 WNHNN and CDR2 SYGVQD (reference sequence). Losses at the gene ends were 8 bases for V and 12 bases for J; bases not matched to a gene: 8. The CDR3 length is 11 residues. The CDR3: CASSADREPFF. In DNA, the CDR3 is TGCGCCAGCTCAGCGGACAGGGAGCCTTTCTTT.

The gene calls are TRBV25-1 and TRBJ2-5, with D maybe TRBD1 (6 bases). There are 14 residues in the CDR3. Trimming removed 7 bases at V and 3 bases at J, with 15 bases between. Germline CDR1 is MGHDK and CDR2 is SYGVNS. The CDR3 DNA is TGTGCCAGCACTCTATTGGCAGGGGAAGAGACCCAGTACTTC. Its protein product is CASTLLAGEETQYF.

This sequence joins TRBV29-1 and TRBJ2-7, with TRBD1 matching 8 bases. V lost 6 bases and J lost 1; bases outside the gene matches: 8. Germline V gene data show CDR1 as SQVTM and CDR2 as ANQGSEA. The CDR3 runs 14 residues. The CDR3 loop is CSVRPGQESYEQYF. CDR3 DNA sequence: TGCAGCGTCAGACCGGGACAGGAGTCCTACGAGCAGTACTTC.

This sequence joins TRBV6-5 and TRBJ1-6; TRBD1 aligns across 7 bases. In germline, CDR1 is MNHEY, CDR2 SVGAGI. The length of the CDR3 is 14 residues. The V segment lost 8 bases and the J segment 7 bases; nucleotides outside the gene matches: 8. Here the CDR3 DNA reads TGTGCCAGCTCCATGACAGGGAAGAATTCACCCCTCCACTTT. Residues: CASSMTGKNSPLHF.

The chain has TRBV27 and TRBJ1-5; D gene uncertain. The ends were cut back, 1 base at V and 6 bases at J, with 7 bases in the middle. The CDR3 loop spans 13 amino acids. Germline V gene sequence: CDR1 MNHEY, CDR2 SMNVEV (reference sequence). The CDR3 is CASSLYRSQPQHF. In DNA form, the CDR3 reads TGTGCCAGCAGTTTATACCGTAGTCAGCCCCAGCATTTT.

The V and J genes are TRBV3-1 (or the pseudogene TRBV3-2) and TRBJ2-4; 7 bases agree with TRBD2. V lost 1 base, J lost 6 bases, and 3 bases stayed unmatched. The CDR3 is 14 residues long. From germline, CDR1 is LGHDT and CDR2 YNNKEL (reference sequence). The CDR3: CASSQGGGGNIQYF. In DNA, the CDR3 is TGTGCCAGCAGCCAAGGGGGCGGGGGAAACATTCAGTACTTC.

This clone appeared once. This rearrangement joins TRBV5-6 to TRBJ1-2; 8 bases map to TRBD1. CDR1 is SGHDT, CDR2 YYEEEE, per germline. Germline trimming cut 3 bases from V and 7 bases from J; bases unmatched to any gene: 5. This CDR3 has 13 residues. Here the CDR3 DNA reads TGTGCCAGCAGCTACACCGGGACAGGTGGCTACACCTTC. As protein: CASSYTGTGGYTF. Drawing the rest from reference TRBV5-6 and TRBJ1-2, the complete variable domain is DAGVTQSPTHLIKTRGQQVTLRCSPKSGHDTVSWYQQALGQGPQFIFQYYEEEERQRGNFPDRFSGHQFPNYSSELNVNALLLGDSALYLCASSYTGTGGYTFGSGTRLTVV.

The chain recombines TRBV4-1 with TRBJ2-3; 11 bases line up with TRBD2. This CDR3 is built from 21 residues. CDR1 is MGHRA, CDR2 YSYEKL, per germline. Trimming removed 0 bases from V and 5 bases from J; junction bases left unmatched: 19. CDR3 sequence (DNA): TGCGCCAGCAGCCAAGATCCTTTCCAAAAAATAGCGGGGGGGCTTGGAGATACGCAGTATTTT. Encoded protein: CASSQDPFQKIAGGLGDTQYF.

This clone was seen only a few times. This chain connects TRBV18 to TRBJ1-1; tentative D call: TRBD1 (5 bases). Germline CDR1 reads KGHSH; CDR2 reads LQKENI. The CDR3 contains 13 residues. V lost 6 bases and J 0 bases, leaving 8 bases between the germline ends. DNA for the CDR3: TGTGCCAGCTCTCTAGGGGTGAACACTGAAGCTTTCTTT. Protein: CASSLGVNTEAFF.